What follows describes a single T cell receptor beta chain. V lost 0 bases and J 10 bases, leaving 11 bases between the germline ends. Looked up from germline, CDR1 is SGHRS and CDR2 is YFSETQ. CDR3 size: 13 residues. This sample was included in a study of neoadjuvant nivolumab and ipilimumab in lung cancer. Here immunoSEQ multiplex PCR was the method, and the copy in TCRdb shows in-frame clones only, minus some. This sample has several thousand clones, with approximately 87% found just once. This TCR came from an adult with non-small cell lung cancer. Specimen: tumor tissue, collected after neoadjuvant nivolumab, alone or with ipilimumab, at or shortly before surgery. This chain uses TRBV5-1 with TRBJ2-1; perhaps D is TRBD1 or TRBD2 (6 bases each). CDR3 in DNA: TGCGCCAGCAGCTTGGTATCGGGGGCAGAGCAGTTCTTC. It encodes CASSLVSGAEQFF.